The source of this T cell receptor (beta chain) is a study of cytomegalovirus exposure and HLA in healthy donors. V was trimmed by 6 bases and J by 4 bases, leaving 15 bases between them. CDR3 length equals 14 residues. The V gene's germline CDR1 is SNHLY and CDR2 FYNNEI. In the PCR, 60 Vbeta and 13 Jbeta primers were used. TCRdb's table, derived via immunoSEQ multiplex PCR, lists solely in-frame clones and lacks some. Here the sample spans approximately 110,000 clones, roughly an eighth being singletons. Sequencing was done on a sample of PBMCs. The V call is TRBV2, the J call TRBJ2-5; a possible D gene is TRBD2 (6 bases). This TCR came from a man aged 40-49 years in good health and CMV-seropositive. In DNA form, the CDR3 reads TGTGCCAGCAGGCCCGGGACTCCGGGAGAGACCCAGTACTTC. Encoded protein: CASRPGTPGETQYF.